The T cell receptor beta chain described here comes from a study of shared clonotypes between healthy human individuals (dated by TCRdb to 2018 to 2021). Concerning the study at large: A few men and two women, aged 18 to 49 years, made up the cohort. Per donor, leukapheresis produced somewhere between about 0.94 and 9 billion PBMCs. To increase sequencing depth and limit assay-specific biases, different laboratories used diverse techniques to prepare libraries and sequence TCR repertoires. For each donor, CD4 naive and CD4 memory were each given three plates, CD8 naive was given two plates, and CD8 memory was given one plate. To estimate repertoire size and how much clonotypes are shared between individuals, the study performed deep sequencing of blood TCR repertoires from five healthy adults. Overall study outcomes, separate from this receptor: Across a few donors, about 5.2% of naive CD4, around 3.3% of naive CD8, about 2.3% of memory CD4, and under 0.45% of memory CD8 clonotypes were shared. Sampling was restricted to blood, and TCR repertoires in tissue are likely to differ from TCR repertoires in blood. Incomplete sequencing was indicated by rarefaction of sorted-subset datasets, despite the large sequencing depth. Naive subsets generally had larger estimated clonotype richness than memory subsets. Pairwise subsampling indicated that sequencing depth was expected to affect the degree of clonotype sharing among donors. Compared with non-shared clonotypes, clonotypes shared by all four sorted-subset donors had higher generation probabilities. The genetic and exposure-history diversity represented was limited by the small number of donors.

Using the deep immunoSEQ assay, TCR CDR3 regions were amplified from genomic DNA by multiplex PCR. For each cell subset, the extracted genomic DNA was distributed evenly across all wells of several immunoSEQ 96-well plates, and each plate served as one replicate. Each replicate PCR for sorted subsets received around 210 ng genomic DNA, equal to tens of thousands of T cell genomes. The purified libraries were quantified using a Qubit 3.0 fluorometer, sized with a Bioanalyzer 2100, and then quantified again using the KAPA Library Quantification kit. Each immunoSEQ 96-well plate was sequenced on its own single-read 150-cycle Illumina NextSeq 550 flow cell. The paper's processing steps were these. Because the immunoSEQ output included only junctional sequences and no quality scores, the filtering could not be the same as the filtering used for full-length reads. Sequences were annotated with PyIR, a Python wrapper for IgBLAST v1.9, and V/J genes and CDR3 were assigned using IMGT germline references. Reads were filtered out if the reads had weak V/J assignments (E-value above 1e-6), no CDR3, stop codons, out-of-frame junctions, or ambiguous translated residues. A V3J clonotype was defined by an identical inferred V gene, J gene, and CDR3 amino acid sequence. To compute the percentage overlap between repertoires, the number of shared unique clonotypes was divided by the size of the smaller repertoire. Richness of each repertoire was evaluated using RTK rarefaction, the Chao1 estimator, and Recon v2.1 estimates of unobserved clonotypes. Generation probabilities for all TCRbeta clonotypes obtained by the gDNA method from a handful of donors were computed using OLGA. TCRdb carries this immuneACCESS record with in-frame sequences only. Its versions omit some clonotypes, under half of them owing to an unresolved V gene in the studies checked, with the rest unexplained. V and J calls and clone size follow that table, whereas D and trimming were derived from the DNA. Present in this sample are about 2 million clones, around 96% of which were seen just once. Jointly, the top ten make up about 1.1% of the sample.

On this clone: Its antigen remains undetermined. Per-base quality was not reported, and no clone a single base away is much larger than it.

Looking up the germline V gene (reference sequence) yields CDR1 SGHNT and CDR2 YYREEE. V drops 9 bases and J drops 2 bases, leaving 12 bases in between. From the cysteine through the phenylalanine, the CDR3 covers 13 amino acids. Only CDR3 DNA is held: 39 bases, read in frame from base 1. CD8 naive samples were obtained by positive selection for CCR7 among CD45RO-negative cells, yielding a CD45RA+CCR7+ population from which TemRA cells were excluded. The donors were healthy, HIV-negative adults with no recently reported acute infections or vaccinations. Every donor was a Caucasian adult residing in Nashville, Tennessee, USA. Blood was obtained by leukapheresis, after which PBMCs were separated by Ficoll-Histopaque density gradient centrifugation and cryopreserved in liquid nitrogen vapor phase. Analytical flow cytometry was used to check the purity and quantity of each magnetically sorted T cell population. From each sorted fraction, genomic DNA was isolated and quantified by UV absorbance on a Nanodrop 2000c.

The rearranged segments are TRBV5-4 and TRBJ2-1, with no reliable assignment of the D segment. This clonotype was sampled from a man between 18 and 35 years old in good health. The sample consisted of naive CD8+ T cells sorted from blood. The cell subset or site label corresponds to: CD45RA+CCR7+. The bases are TGTGCCACCACGCTACCACCCTACAATGAGCAGTTCTTC. Its amino acids are CATTLPPYNEQFF.